This T cell receptor beta chain came from a study of HIV-infected patients and healthy controls. Overall study results and limits: HIV-infected patients shared fewer CDR3 sequences between individuals than healthy controls.

In germline, CDR1 is MGHDK, CDR2 SYGVNS. Trimming stripped 2 bases from V and 1 base from J, with 7 bases between. CDR3 size: 14 residues. This clonotype was picked up many times. Its antigen remains unknown. Reverse transcription used 450 to 500 ng RNA and constant-region primers for alpha and beta. Each of the alpha and beta chains got its own library through chain-specific third strand synthesis with indices. MiXCR, applied by TCRdb to the 5' RACE reads, yields one record per CDR3 protein. The sample contains approximately 25,000 distinct CDR3 sequences, 8.5% of which appear only once. Whole blood was used without fractionation, so all unsorted peripheral T cells were included.

The TCR sequence derives from an adult in good health. The sequenced material came from blood. This chain connects TRBV25-1 to TRBJ2-3; D is undetermined. CDR3 region: CASSEVWGTDTQYF. The DNA of the CDR3 is TGTGCCAGCAGTGAAGTCTGGGGCACAGATACGCAGTATTTT.